The source of this T cell receptor (beta chain) is a study of cytomegalovirus exposure and HLA in healthy donors. General study findings and limits: Sequencing depth roughly uniform across donors was assumed in presence/absence analyses. Sequencing had likely introduced a cluster of highly shared sequence variants as an artifact.

A note on this clone: The antigen is not known.

CDR3 length equals 19 residues. Trimming cost V 1 base and J 0 bases; bases outside gene matches: 5. Germline assignment: CDR1 LGHNA and CDR2 YSLEER. The PCR had 60 Vbeta and 13 Jbeta primers. Method: immunoSEQ multiplex PCR; TCRdb's copy keeps in-frame clones and lacks some. Among fewer than 200,000 clones listed, 70% to 80% were seen once. Sampled while nominally healthy, donors likely had unrecorded immune exposures. Sequenced sample: PBMCs. The chain carries TRBV4-3 and TRBJ2-1, with 14 bases lining up with TRBD2. The TCR originated in a man in his forties in good health and CMV-seronegative. The CDR3 reads CASSQAGLAGASSYNEQFF. The CDR3 nucleotides are TGCGCCAGCAGCCAAGCGGGACTAGCGGGAGCGAGCTCCTACAATGAGCAGTTCTTC.